This TCR beta chain is from a study of cytomegalovirus exposure and HLA in healthy donors. General observations from the study: By HLA locus, TCR association rates varied in a later analysis, with DRB1 showing the most and HLA-C the fewest.

The primer mix had 60 Vbeta and 13 Jbeta primers. Generated by immunoSEQ multiplex PCR, the TCRdb table keeps only in-frame clones and is missing some. The repertoire holds about 180,000 clones, with more than 75% as singletons. The count of this clone is one. Its cognate antigen is unknown. Germline values: CDR1 SGHNT, CDR2 YYREEE (reference sequence). CDR3 length equals 18 residues. V lost 0 bases and J lost 0, with 16 bases in between. Material for sequencing was PBMCs. The sequence was obtained from a woman aged 25 to 39 in good health and CMV-seropositive. The chain joins TRBV5-4 to TRBJ2-1, with unresolved D. As DNA, the CDR3 is TGTGCCAGCAGCTTGGTTGGGCAGGCCACGAGCTCCTACAATGAGCAGTTCTTC. It is translated as CASSLVGQATSSYNEQFF.